This TCR beta chain was captured in a study of T cell responses to AZD1222 COVID-19 vaccine. As for the study in general: Second-dose schedules of about 4 or about 12 weeks were combined. Broader study findings: Of spike-specific TCRs, nearly half reportedly target regions left unmutated in variants. It was only after the peak T cell response that any repertoires were sampled.

With respect to this clone: Its antigen is currently unknown.

The CDR3 contains 12 residues. The germline gives CDR1 MGHRA, CDR2 YSYEKL. The V gene lost 3 bases and the J gene lost 9 bases, with 9 bases spanning the gap. Repertoires were generated with immunoSEQ multiplex PCR, while TCRdb's copy carries only in-frame clones and drops some. The table lists roughly 120,000 clones, approximately 85% of them singletons. The receptor was isolated from an adult in good health. This specimen consisted of peripheral blood, obtained on day 0 of AZD1222 vaccination. V gene TRBV4-1 combines with J gene TRBJ2-1; D perhaps matches TRBD2 (5 bases). The DNA for the CDR3 is TGCGCCAGCAGCCACCCCGCGGGTGAGCAGTTCTTC. Its translation: CASSHPAGEQFF.